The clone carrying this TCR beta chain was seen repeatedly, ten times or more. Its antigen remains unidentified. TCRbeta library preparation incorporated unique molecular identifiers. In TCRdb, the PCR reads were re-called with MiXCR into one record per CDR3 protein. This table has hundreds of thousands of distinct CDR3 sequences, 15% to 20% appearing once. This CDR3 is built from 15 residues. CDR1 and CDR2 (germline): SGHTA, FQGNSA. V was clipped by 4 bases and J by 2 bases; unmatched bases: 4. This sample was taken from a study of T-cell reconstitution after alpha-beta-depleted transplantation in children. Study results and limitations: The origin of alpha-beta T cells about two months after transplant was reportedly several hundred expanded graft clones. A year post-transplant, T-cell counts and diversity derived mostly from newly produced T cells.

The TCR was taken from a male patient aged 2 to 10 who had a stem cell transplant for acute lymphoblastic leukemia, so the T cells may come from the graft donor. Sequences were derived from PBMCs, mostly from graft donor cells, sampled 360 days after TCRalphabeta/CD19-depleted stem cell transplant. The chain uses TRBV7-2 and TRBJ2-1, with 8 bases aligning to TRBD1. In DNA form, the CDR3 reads TGTGCCAGCAGCTCAGGGGGCTCCACCTACAATGAGCAGTTCTTC. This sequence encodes CASSSGGSTYNEQFF.